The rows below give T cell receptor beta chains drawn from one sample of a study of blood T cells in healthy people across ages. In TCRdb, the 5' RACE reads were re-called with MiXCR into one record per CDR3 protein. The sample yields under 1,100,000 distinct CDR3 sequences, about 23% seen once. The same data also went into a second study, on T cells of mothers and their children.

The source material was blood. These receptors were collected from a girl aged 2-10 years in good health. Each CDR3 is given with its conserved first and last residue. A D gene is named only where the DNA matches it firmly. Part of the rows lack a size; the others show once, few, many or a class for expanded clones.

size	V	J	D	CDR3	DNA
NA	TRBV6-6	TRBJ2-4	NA	CASSYVSMNIQYF	TGTGCCAGCAGTTACGTTAGTATGAACATTCAGTACTTC
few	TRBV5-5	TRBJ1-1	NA	CASSWGNMNTEAFF	TGTGCCAGCAGCTGGGGCAACATGAACACTGAAGCTTTCTTT
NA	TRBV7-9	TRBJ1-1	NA	CASGLMNTEAFF	TGTGCCAGCGGTCTGATGAACACTGAAGCTTTCTTT
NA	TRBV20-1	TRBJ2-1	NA	CSEQGSYNEQFF	TGCAGTGAACAGGGCTCCTACAATGAGCAGTTCTTC
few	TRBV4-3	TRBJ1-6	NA	CASSQGTTAVNSPLHF	TGCGCCAGCAGCCAAGGGACAACAGCCGTCAATTCACCCCTCCACTTT
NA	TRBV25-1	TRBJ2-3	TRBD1	CASRRTGGNTDTQYF	TGTGCCAGCAGAAGGACAGGGGGGAACACAGATACGCAGTATTTT
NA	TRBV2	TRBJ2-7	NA	CASRSLDYEQYF	TGTGCCAGCAGGTCACTAGACTACGAGCAGTACTTC
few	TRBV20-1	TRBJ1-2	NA	CSAREAGIGDYGYTF	TGCAGTGCTAGAGAAGCAGGGATTGGCGACTATGGCTACACCTTC
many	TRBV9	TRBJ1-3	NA	CASSPGIDSSGNTIYF	TGTGCCAGCAGCCCGGGAATCGACAGCTCTGGAAACACCATATATTTT
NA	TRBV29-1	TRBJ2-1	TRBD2	CSVALLAGVNEQFF	TGCAGCGTTGCTTTACTAGCGGGAGTGAATGAGCAGTTCTTC
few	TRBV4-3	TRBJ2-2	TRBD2	CASSQGPGGGGATGELFF	TGCGCCAGCAGCCAAGGGCCTGGTGGCGGGGGGGCCACCGGGGAGCTGTTTTTT
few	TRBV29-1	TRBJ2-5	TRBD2	CSVKETSLETQYF	TGCAGCGTTAAAGAGACTAGCTTGGAGACCCAGTACTTC
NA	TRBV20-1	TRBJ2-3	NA	CSASGESTDTQYF	TGCAGTGCTAGCGGGGAGAGCACAGATACGCAGTATTTT
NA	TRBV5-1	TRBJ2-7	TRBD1	CASSLGTGIREQYF	TGCGCCAGCAGCTTGGGGACAGGGATCCGCGAGCAGTACTTC
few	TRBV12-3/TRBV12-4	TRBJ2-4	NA	CASSFIRPDQNIQYF	TGTGCCAGCAGTTTCATAAGACCCGACCAAAACATTCAGTACTTC
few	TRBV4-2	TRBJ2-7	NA	CASSQDIIIGGMNYEQYF	TGTGCCAGCAGCCAAGATATTATTATTGGGGGAATGAACTACGAGCAGTACTTC
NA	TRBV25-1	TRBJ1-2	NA	CASSERQAGSYTF	TGTGCCAGCAGTGAGAGACAGGCCGGGAGCTACACCTTC
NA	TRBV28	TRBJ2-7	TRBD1	CASGIYRGPYEQYF	TGTGCCAGCGGAATTTACAGGGGCCCCTACGAGCAGTACTTC
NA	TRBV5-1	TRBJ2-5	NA	CASSLGFSYLDSQETQYF	TGCGCCAGCAGCTTGGGGTTTTCGTATTTGGACAGTCAAGAGACCCAGTACTTC
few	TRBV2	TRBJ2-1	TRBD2	CASSEAGLAGWYEQFF	TGTGCCAGCAGTGAAGCGGGGCTAGCGGGTTGGTATGAGCAGTTCTTC
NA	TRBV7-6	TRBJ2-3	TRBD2	CASSLVSTSGTDTDTQYF	TGTGCCAGCAGCTTAGTTTCAACCAGCGGGACCGACACAGATACGCAGTATTTT
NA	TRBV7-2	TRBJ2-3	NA	CASSFKGRRSTDTQYF	TGTGCCAGCAGCTTCAAAGGACGGAGAAGCACAGATACGCAGTATTTT
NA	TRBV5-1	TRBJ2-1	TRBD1	CASSFPGQGEPEQFF	TGCGCCAGCAGCTTCCCGGGACAGGGGGAGCCTGAGCAGTTCTTC
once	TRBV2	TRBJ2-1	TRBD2	CASSEVAGSSYNEQFF	TGTGCCAGCAGTGAGGTAGCGGGAAGCTCCTACAATGAGCAGTTCTTC
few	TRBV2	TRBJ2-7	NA	CASSEEIRTYSYEQYF	TGTGCCAGCAGTGAAGAGATCCGGACTTATTCCTACGAGCAGTACTTC
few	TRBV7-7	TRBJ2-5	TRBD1	CASSSTDRGTQYF	TGTGCTAGCAGCTCGACGGACAGGGGGACCCAGTACTTC
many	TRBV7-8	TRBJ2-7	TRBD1	CASSLEGQAVYEQYF	TGTGCCAGCAGCTTAGAGGGACAGGCGGTGTACGAGCAGTACTTC
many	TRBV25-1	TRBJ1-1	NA	CASSDHRLTGNTEAFF	TGTGCCAGCAGTGACCATCGACTGACAGGTAACACTGAAGCTTTCTTT
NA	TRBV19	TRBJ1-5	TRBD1	CASSRGQGSQPQHF	TGTGCCAGTAGTAGGGGACAGGGGAGTCAGCCCCAGCATTTT
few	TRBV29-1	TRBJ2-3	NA	CSVEDSRGRGDTQYF	TGCAGCGTTGAAGATTCCCGGGGGCGAGGAGATACGCAGTATTTT
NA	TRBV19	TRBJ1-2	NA	CASSKGNLNYGYTF	TGTGCCAGTAGTAAGGGAAACCTAAACTATGGCTACACCTTC
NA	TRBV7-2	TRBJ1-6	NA	CASSLEGGAPLHF	TGTGCCAGCAGCTTGGAGGGTGGTGCACCCCTCCACTTT
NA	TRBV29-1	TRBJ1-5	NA	CSVSDTNSNQPQHF	TGCAGCGTCAGCGACACCAATAGCAATCAGCCCCAGCATTTT
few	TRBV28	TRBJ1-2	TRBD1	CASRELGTGERGYTF	TGTGCCAGCAGAGAACTTGGGACAGGGGAGAGGGGCTACACCTTC
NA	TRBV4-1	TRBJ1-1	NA	CASSPMGSGEAFF	TGCGCCAGCAGTCCCATGGGCTCCGGCGAAGCTTTCTTT
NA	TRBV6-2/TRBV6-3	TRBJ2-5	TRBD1	CASSYAGTGLEEQYF	TGTGCCAGCAGTTACGCCGGGACAGGTCTGGAGGAGCAGTACTTC
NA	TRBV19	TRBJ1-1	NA	CASSPDTVYQAFF	TGTGCCAGTAGTCCCGACACGGTTTATCAAGCTTTCTTT
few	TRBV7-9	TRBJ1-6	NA	CASSATAYNSPLHF	TGTGCCAGCAGCGCGACGGCATATAATTCACCCCTCCACTTT
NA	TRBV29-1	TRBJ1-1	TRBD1	CSVAGGVENTEAFF	TGCAGCGTCGCAGGGGGCGTTGAGAACACTGAAGCTTTCTTT
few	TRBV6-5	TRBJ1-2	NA	CASSWVLNYGYTF	TGTGCCAGCAGTTGGGTCCTTAACTATGGCTACACCTTC
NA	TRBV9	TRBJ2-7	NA	CASSPRTGGNEQYF	TGTGCCAGCAGCCCCCGGACAGGCGGGAACGAGCAGTACTTC
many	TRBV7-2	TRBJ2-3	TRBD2	CASSHNLNLAGSTDTQYF	TGTGCCAGCAGCCATAACCTCAACCTAGCGGGGAGCACAGATACGCAGTATTTT
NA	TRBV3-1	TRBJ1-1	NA	CASSQARAAFF	TGTGCCAGCAGCCAGGCCAGGGCAGCTTTCTTT
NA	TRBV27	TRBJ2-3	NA	CASSPTSRSTDTQYF	TGTGCCAGCAGTCCCACCAGCAGGAGCACAGATACGCAGTATTTT
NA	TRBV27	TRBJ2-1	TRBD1	CASSVLDRADEQFF	TGTGCCAGCAGTGTATTGGACAGGGCTGATGAGCAGTTCTTC
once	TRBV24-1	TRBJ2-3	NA	CATSDFGWDRTDTQYF	TGTGCCACCAGTGATTTTGGGTGGGATCGCACAGATACGCAGTATTTT
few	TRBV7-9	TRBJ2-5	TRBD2	CASSFTRLAEETQYF	TGTGCCAGCAGCTTTACTAGACTAGCGGAAGAGACCCAGTACTTC
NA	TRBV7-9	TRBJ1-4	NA	CASSSHSGDEKLFF	TGTGCCAGCAGCTCCCACAGCGGTGATGAAAAACTGTTTTTT
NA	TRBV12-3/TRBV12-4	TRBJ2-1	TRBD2	CASSFLAGGPSSYNEQFF	TGTGCCAGCAGTTTTCTAGCGGGGGGCCCGAGCTCCTACAATGAGCAGTTCTTC
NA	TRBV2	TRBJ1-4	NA	CASIPRGNNEKLFF	TGTGCCAGCATTCCGAGGGGCAATAATGAAAAACTGTTTTTT
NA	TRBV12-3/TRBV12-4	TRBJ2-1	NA	CASTDGSGRSSYNEQFF	TGTGCCAGCACCGACGGTAGCGGCCGGAGCTCCTACAATGAGCAGTTCTTC
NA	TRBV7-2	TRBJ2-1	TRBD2	CASSPGLAGSEQFF	TGTGCCAGCAGCCCCGGACTAGCGGGGTCTGAGCAGTTCTTC
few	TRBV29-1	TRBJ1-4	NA	CSVVGLEEKLFF	TGCAGCGTTGTGGGGTTGGAAGAAAAACTGTTTTTT
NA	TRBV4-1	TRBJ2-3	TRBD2	CASSLGVTGTSADTQYF	TGCGCCAGCAGCCTGGGGGTGACCGGGACTAGCGCAGATACGCAGTATTTT